This T cell receptor (beta chain) emerged from a study of control samples from healthy donors and cancer patients. The repertoire was sequenced with immunoSEQ multiplex PCR; TCRdb's copy has only in-frame clones and lacks some. The sample lists approximately 160,000 clones; around 92% were seen once. Sequencing input: blood. The clonotype comes from a woman aged 40 to 50 in good health.

The CDR3 coding sequence is TGCGCCAGCAGCTTAAGCGGCGGGGATGAAAAACTGTTTTTT. Translating it yields CASSLSGGDEKLFF. V and J are TRBV5-1 and TRBJ1-4; D remains unclear. The germline gives CDR1 SGHRS, CDR2 YFSETQ. This CDR3 spans 14 amino acids. With 2 bases removed from V and 6 bases from J, the gap between germline ends came to 11 bases. Variable domain in full (rest from reference TRBV5-1 and TRBJ1-4): KAGVTQTPRYLIKTRGQQVTLSCSPISGHRSVSWYQQTPGQGLQFLFEYFSETQRNKGNFPGRFSGRQFSNSRSEMNVSTLELGDSALYLCASSLSGGDEKLFFGSGTQLSVL.